Below are 4 T cell receptor beta chains sequenced from a single sample in a study of cytomegalovirus exposure and HLA in healthy donors. Profiled with immunoSEQ multiplex PCR; TCRdb holds only in-frame clones, not every one. The table records approximately 59,000 clones, around 93% of them present only once. Sequenced material: PBMCs. Receptor source: a man aged 18 to 29 in good health and CMV-seropositive.

The chain employs TRBV19 and TRBJ2-7; the D gene is possibly TRBD1 (5 bases). Between the trimmed V and J ends, which lost 0 bases and 3 bases, there was a span of 9 bases. The CDR3 runs 14 residues. Germline CDR1 reads LNHDA; CDR2 reads SQIVND (reference sequence). CDR3 loop: CASSIDAGNYEQYF. The CDR3 DNA reads as TGTGCCAGTAGTATAGATGCAGGGAACTACGAGCAGTACTTC.

V usage is TRBV28 and J usage is TRBJ1-1; possible D gene TRBD1, 6 bases. Germline assignment: CDR1 MDHEN and CDR2 SYDVKM. The V gene lost 6 bases and the J gene lost 4 bases, with 21 bases spanning the gap. This CDR3 contains 16 residues. The CDR3 spells CASSAAGVGRGTEAFF. The CDR3 coding sequence is TGTGCCAGCAGCGCCGCAGGGGTTGGCAGGGGCACTGAAGCTTTCTTT.

The J gene is TRBJ2-7, the V gene TRBV18, with 7 bases identical to TRBD1. Germline CDR1 reads KGHSH; CDR2 reads LQKENI. This CDR3 is 12 amino acids long. After removal of 4 bases from V and 5 bases from J, the junction contained 2 bases not matched to a gene. CDR3 nucleotides: TGTGCCAGCTCACTGGGACAGCACGAGCAGTACTTC. This sequence encodes CASSLGQHEQYF.

The rearrangement links TRBV9 to TRBJ1-1; 7 bases are a match to TRBD1. The length of the CDR3 is 18 residues. Trimming took 0 bases from V and 0 from J; bases not matched to a gene: 11. The germline V gene has CDR1 SGDLS and CDR2 YYNGEE. The CDR3 DNA follows: TGTGCCAGCAGCGTAGTGTCCAGGGGGACCGCCATGAACACTGAAGCTTTCTTT. It is translated as CASSVVSRGTAMNTEAFF. Looking up the rest from reference TRBV9 and TRBJ1-1 gives the full variable domain: DSGVTQTPKHLITATGQRVTLRCSPRSGDLSVYWYQQSLDQGLQFLIQYYNGEERAKGNILERFSAQQFPDLHSELNLSSLELGDSALYFCASSVVSRGTAMNTEAFFGQGTRLTVV.